The present T cell receptor (beta chain) was sequenced within a study of blood T cells in healthy people across ages (dated by TCRdb to about 2015). Broadly, across the study: Template switching captured roughly one uniquely barcoded TCR beta cDNA molecule per two T cells in model experiments. For two donors (one aged 18 to 30 and one aged 80 or older), the study analyzed two additional independent replicas of 1 million unique cDNA reads from the same blood draw. The donors were split into four age groups: young (average roughly 15 years), middle-aged (nearly 40), aged (roughly 68) and long-lived (82). The study measured age-related changes in TCR beta repertoire diversity using deep sequencing normalized with unique cDNA molecular identifiers. To avoid experimental bias, donors of different ages were randomly spread across the sequencing lanes.

The library was generated by 5' RACE. Instrument on record: Illumina HiSeq 2500. A second PCR of 7 to 11 cycles was performed with a sample-barcoded 5' primer and a J-beta primer mix. A unique molecular identifier was introduced onto each TCR beta cDNA molecule by a template-switch 5' adaptor carrying 12 random nucleotides. Each sample yielded at least 2.5 million CDR3-containing paired-end reads. First-strand cDNA was synthesized from all RNA with the Mint cDNA synthesis kit, primed by a TRBC-specific oligonucleotide. After uracil-DNA glycosylase treatment, a first 18-cycle PCR used universal primers M1SS and BC2_uni_R on all cDNA. Turning to the authors' computational methods: Normalization of each sample was performed by random selection of 1 million high-quality reads, each carrying a distinct molecular identifier. Reads sharing molecular identifiers were discarded rather than binned into consensus sequences. MiTCR, run with a Q25 quality threshold and the strictest error-elimination algorithm, handled CDR3 identification, clonotype clustering and error correction. A nonparametric unseen species model using Euler transformation provided a lower-bound estimate of total TCR beta diversity. TCRdb trimmed public reads at Q25 via fastp, called clones via MiXCR and kept in-frame beta chains. Rows are combined by CDR3 protein, so each entry shows the most common genes and DNA. TCRdb's processing, not the study's, gives the V and J calls here. The table for this sample lists around 1.5 million distinct CDR3 sequences; about 32% of them were counted only once. The ten top clones hold about 10% of the sample.

This clonotype showed up many times. The antigen it recognizes is unknown. No base quality information exists; no much larger clone differs at one position. A distance of 8 bases separates the germline ends of V and J, which lose 5 bases and 6 bases respectively. CDR1 and CDR2, looked up from the germline V gene (reference sequence), are MNHEY and SMNVEV. Including the terminal cysteine and phenylalanine, the CDR3 comprises 12 residues. The retained sequence is limited to the CDR3, 36 bases, with the frame set at the first base. Donors were about 36 systemically healthy Caucasian individuals from Russia aged roughly 6 to 95 years. Each donor gave about 9.7 milliliters of peripheral blood, drawn into EDTA-treated Vacutainer tubes. Ficoll-Paque density-gradient centrifugation was used to isolate PBMCs, with at least 6.5 million per sample. Trizol reagent was used to extract total RNA from the PBMCs, yielding at least 5.5 micrograms per sample. For every donor, an aliquot of PBMCs went through flow cytometry to measure the percentages of naive CD45RAhigh/CD27high T cells.

The research as a whole found: Because profiling used bulk unsorted PBMCs, naive and antigen-experienced compartments could not be compared conclusively. As age increased, observed TCR beta diversity per million T cells dropped in a roughly linear way, and a significant reduction was already evident by age approximately 40. Estimates of total diversity based on one million sequenced T cells were regarded as lower bounds and as underestimates. The CMV infection status of donors was not known, potentially confounding age-related changes in expanded clonotypes. Compared with the aged group, the long-lived group had more naive CD4+ T cells, fewer expanded clones and increased TCR diversity, suggesting age selection. Observed TCR beta diversity correlated strongly with the percentage of naive T cells measured by flow cytometry.

Material for sequencing was blood. This receptor was taken from a woman aged 30 to 39 in good health. The chain uses TRBV27 and TRBJ2-1, with a tentative D gene TRBD2 over 6 matching bases. The DNA sequence is given as TGTGCCAGCAGTCGGGGGACCAATGAGCAGTTCTTC. Translated, it gives CASSRGTNEQFF.